This T cell receptor (beta chain) was identified in a study of blood T cells in healthy people across ages. The CDR3 loop spans 15 amino acids. Germline CDR1 and CDR2: LGHDT and YNNKEL (reference sequence). The V and J ends lost 0 bases and 0 bases respectively, with 7 bases between them. Combining a sample-barcoded 5' primer with a J-beta primer mix, a second PCR ran for roughly 7 to 12 cycles. TCRdb reprocessed the 5' RACE reads with MiXCR, giving one entry per CDR3 protein. Altogether roughly 800,000 distinct CDR3 sequences are present, more than 45% being singletons, with the ten largest covering roughly 20%. At least 6.5 million PBMCs were isolated per sample. Comment on this clonotype: The antigen is unknown.

General study points: In older individuals, TCR beta diversity per million T cells was lower, falling roughly linearly with age. Nothing was known about donor CMV status, and this possibly confounded expanded clonotype changes. Compared with aged donors, long-lived donors showed fewer expanded clones, suggesting selection.

Sequenced material: blood. V is TRBV3-1 and J is TRBJ2-3; tentatively, D is TRBD1 (5 bases). This clonotype was sampled from a man younger than 40 in good health. CDR3 bases: TGTGCCAGCAGCCAAGATGGGGCGAGCACAGATACGCAGTATTTT. This sequence encodes CASSQDGASTDTQYF.